This TCR beta chain came from a study of identifying expanded T cells in peripheral blood. The study, taken as a whole, reports: Variance in clone template counts between two-week samples significantly increased with total template count across all healthy donors. About 1.2 clones differed between technical replicates, versus approximately 16 and 20 over time.

The data were produced by immunoSEQ multiplex PCR, yet TCRdb's version contains in-frame clones alone and is incomplete. The sample records some 90,000 clones, approximately 90% being singletons. In germline, CDR1 is SGHTA, CDR2 FQGNSA. With 5 bases clipped from V and 6 bases from J, the junction kept 5 bases outside the gene matches. The CDR3 loop spans 14 amino acids. This clone was detected only once. The antigen remains unidentified. Collection occurred without any documented infections or immune events in donors. This clonotype originated in a person aged 18 to 69 in good health. Sequenced material: blood. This chain connects TRBV7-2 to TRBJ1-5; 9 positions agree with TRBD1. The CDR3 region is CASSQGQGGQPQHF. DNA for the CDR3: TGTGCCAGCAGCCAGGGACAGGGCGGTCAGCCCCAGCATTTT.